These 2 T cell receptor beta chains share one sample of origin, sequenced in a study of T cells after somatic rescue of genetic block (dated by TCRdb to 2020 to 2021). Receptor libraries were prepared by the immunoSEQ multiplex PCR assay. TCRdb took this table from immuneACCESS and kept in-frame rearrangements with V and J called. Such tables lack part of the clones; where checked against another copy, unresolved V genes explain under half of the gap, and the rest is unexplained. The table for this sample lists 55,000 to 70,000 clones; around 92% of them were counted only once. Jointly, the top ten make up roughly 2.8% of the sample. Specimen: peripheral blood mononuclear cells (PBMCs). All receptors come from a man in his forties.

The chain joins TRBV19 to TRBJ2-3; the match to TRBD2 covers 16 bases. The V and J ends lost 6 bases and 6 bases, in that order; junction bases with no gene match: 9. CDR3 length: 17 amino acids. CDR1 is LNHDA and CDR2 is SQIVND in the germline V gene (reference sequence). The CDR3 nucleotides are TGTGCCAGTAGCCCGGGACTAGCGGGAGGGCCAGGGGATACGCAGTATTTT. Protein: CASSPGLAGGPGDTQYF. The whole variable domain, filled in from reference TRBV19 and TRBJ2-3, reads DGGITQSPKYLFRKEGQNVTLSCEQNLNHDAMYWYRQDPGQGLRLIYYSQIVNDFQKGDIAEGYSVSREKKESFPLTVTSAQKNPTAFYLCASSPGLAGGPGDTQYFGPGTRLTVL.

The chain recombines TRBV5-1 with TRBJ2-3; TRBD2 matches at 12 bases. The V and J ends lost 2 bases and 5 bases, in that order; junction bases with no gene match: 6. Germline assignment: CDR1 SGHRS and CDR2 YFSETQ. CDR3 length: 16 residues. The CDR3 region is CASSFRLAGVEDTQYF. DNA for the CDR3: TGCGCCAGCAGCTTCCGACTAGCGGGGGTGGAAGATACGCAGTATTTT.